These T cell receptor beta chains were read from a single sample in a study of blood T cell repertoires in COVID-19. Using immunoSEQ multiplex PCR, the repertoire was profiled, and TCRdb retains in-frame clones only, with some absent. The sample records over 100,000 clones, over 80% being singletons. Sample: peripheral blood. The receptors originated from an older woman with acute or convalescent COVID-19. The CDR3 runs from the conserved cysteine through the conserved F or W. D genes are given only for firm matches. The listing skips clone size in some rows; elsewhere it reads once, few, many or a size class.

cdr3_aa	cdr3_nt	v_call	clone_size	d_call	j_call
CSVAGDGYTF	TGCAGCGTTGCCGGGGATGGCTACACCTTC	TRBV29-1	.	.	TRBJ1-2
CATRLGIQYF	TGTGCCACCCGACTGGGCATTCAGTACTTC	TRBV2	.	.	TRBJ2-4
CASSSDRVDGYTF	TGTGCCAGCAGCTCGGACAGGGTTGATGGCTACACCTTC	TRBV2	.	TRBD1	TRBJ1-2
CSVERGTYGYTF	TGCAGCGTTGAAAGGGGGACCTATGGCTACACCTTC	TRBV29-1	.	.	TRBJ1-2
CASTLSGRRTGELFF	TGTGCCAGCACCCTTAGCGGGAGACGGACCGGGGAGCTGTTTTTT	TRBV2	once	TRBD2	TRBJ2-2
CASSASGQRPYEQYF	TGTGCCAGCAGCGCGTCGGGACAGAGACCCTACGAGCAGTACTTC	TRBV5-6	.	TRBD1	TRBJ2-7
CASRGGGEKGGELFF	TGTGCCAGCAGAGGCGGAGGGGAGAAGGGCGGGGAGCTGTTTTTT	TRBV7-7	.	.	TRBJ2-2
CASRQGTSPIYGYTF	TGTGCCAGCCGTCAGGGGACCAGTCCTATCTATGGCTACACCTTC	TRBV6-5	once	.	TRBJ1-2
CASREGGSDTQYF	TGCGCCAGTCGGGAGGGTGGATCAGATACGCAGTATTTT	TRBV5-1	.	TRBD2	TRBJ2-3
CASSPTANTEAFF	TGTGCCAGTAGCCCGACAGCGAACACTGAAGCTTTCTTT	TRBV19	.	.	TRBJ1-1
CASRPGVNYGYTF	TGTGCCAGCAGGCCAGGGGTAAACTATGGCTACACCTTC	TRBV28	.	.	TRBJ1-2
CASSVTGASYEQYF	TGTGCCAGTAGTGTGACAGGGGCCTCCTACGAGCAGTACTTC	TRBV19	.	TRBD1	TRBJ2-7
CASSSTSVGTQYF	TGTGCCAGCAGTTCGACTAGCGTGGGTACGCAGTATTTT	TRBV12-3/TRBV12-4	.	TRBD2	TRBJ2-3
CASSSRTSGAPEQYF	TGCGCCAGCAGCTCTAGGACTAGCGGGGCTCCAGAGCAGTACTTC	TRBV5-1	.	TRBD2	TRBJ2-7
CASSQFRRLSGNTIYF	TGTGCCAGCAGCCAATTTCGGCGACTCTCTGGAAACACCATATATTTT	TRBV3-1/TRBV3-2	.	.	TRBJ1-3
CASSNRLAGGGEQFF	TGTGCCAGCAGCAATAGACTAGCGGGAGGGGGTGAGCAGTTCTTC	TRBV6-5	.	TRBD2	TRBJ2-1
CASSRKQGNNQPQHF	TGTGCCAGTAGTAGGAAACAGGGGAACAATCAGCCCCAGCATTTT	TRBV19	.	TRBD1	TRBJ1-5
CASSLGRDQPQHF	TGTGCCAGCAGCTTAGGTCGAGATCAGCCCCAGCATTTT	TRBV7-6	.	.	TRBJ1-5
CASSVRSGNTGELFF	TGTGCCAGCAGCGTCAGGTCAGGGAACACCGGGGAGCTGTTTTTT	TRBV9	.	.	TRBJ2-2
CASSLTGGPDYEQYF	TGTGCCAGCAGTCTTACGGGAGGGCCCGACTACGAGCAGTACTTC	TRBV28	.	TRBD2	TRBJ2-7
CASSLRRGSTDTQYF	TGTGCCAGTAGTTTGCGGAGGGGAAGCACAGATACGCAGTATTTT	TRBV19	once	.	TRBJ2-3
CASSLQREGKNEQFF	TGTGCCAGTAGTCTTCAGCGGGAGGGCAAGAATGAGCAGTTCTTC	TRBV19	.	TRBD2	TRBJ2-1
CASRWESSSYEQYF	TGTGCCAGCAGGTGGGAGTCGAGCTCCTACGAGCAGTACTTC	TRBV2	.	.	TRBJ2-7
CASSLYTGNTIYF	TGTGCCAGCAGTTTATACACTGGAAACACCATATATTTT	TRBV28	.	.	TRBJ1-3
CASSLPTGRGYTF	TGTGCCAGCAGCTTACCGACAGGACGGGGCTACACCTTC	TRBV5-6	.	.	TRBJ1-2
CASSRLGQPDTEAFF	TGTGCCAGCAGCCGCCTTGGACAGCCGGACACTGAAGCTTTCTTT	TRBV7-3	.	.	TRBJ1-1
CASSPGPGGDYGYTF	TGTGCCAGCAGCCCCGGCCCCGGGGGTGACTATGGCTACACCTTC	TRBV7-8	.	.	TRBJ1-2
CASSLGDRGTDTQYF	TGTGCCAGCAGTCTAGGGGACAGGGGAACAGATACGCAGTATTTT	TRBV6-5	few	TRBD1	TRBJ2-3
CASSIQGVTAFF	TGTGCCAGTAGTATACAAGGGGTAACAGCTTTCTTT	TRBV19	.	.	TRBJ1-1
CASSATSVNYGYTF	TGTGCCAGCAGTGCCACTAGTGTAAACTATGGCTACACCTTC	TRBV6-6	.	.	TRBJ1-2
CASSVQWGPNEKLFF	TGTGCCAGCAGCGTGCAATGGGGCCCTAATGAAAAACTGTTTTTT	TRBV9	.	.	TRBJ1-4
CASRTDRETEAFF	TGTGCCAGCAGGACGGACAGGGAGACTGAAGCTTTCTTT	TRBV6-5	.	TRBD1	TRBJ1-1
CASSQASGGEQYF	TGTGCCAGCAGCCAAGCCTCGGGGGGCGAGCAGTACTTC	TRBV3-1/TRBV3-2	.	TRBD2	TRBJ2-7
CAWGTSLGQYF	TGTGCCTGGGGGACTTCGCTTGGGCAGTACTTC	TRBV30	.	.	TRBJ2-7